This T cell receptor (beta chain) was documented in a study of identical twins. The germline gives CDR1 SGHAT, CDR2 FQNNGV. V lost 5 bases to trimming and J lost 5 bases, with 21 bases between them. This CDR3 comprises 16 residues. TCRdb re-derived calls from the 5' RACE reads in MiXCR, one entry per CDR3 protein. The sample includes hundreds of thousands of distinct CDR3 sequences, 8% to 9% of them seen just once. The sample was also linked to a second study, of yellow fever vaccine responses in identical twins.

Sequencing was carried out using memory (CD45RO+) T cells sorted from blood. The gene calls are TRBV11-2 and TRBJ2-5; TRBD2 is a possible D gene (7 bases). This TCR was recovered from a woman younger than 30 in good health. In nucleotides, the CDR3 is TGTGCCAGCAGCCTAGGGGGGGGCGTAGCGGCGGAGACCCAGTACTTC. This encodes CASSLGGGVAAETQYF.